This entry describes one T cell receptor beta chain. The sample comes from a study of T cell changes during pregnancy in multiple sclerosis. Sequencing used immunoSEQ multiplex PCR; TCRdb keeps in-frame clones, though not all of them. The sample has about 70,000 clones, almost 95% seen once; the top ten hold about 2.5%. Germline V gene data show CDR1 as KGHSH and CDR2 as LQKENI. The CDR3 covers 19 residues. The V segment lost 1 base and the J segment 0 bases; nucleotides outside the gene matches: 9. The TCR was taken from a female donor with multiple sclerosis, enrolled in a pregnancy study. This material consisted of peripheral blood, taken before pregnancy. The genes are TRBV18 and TRBJ2-6; 7 positions match TRBD1. CDR3 loop: CASSPRVRQGSSGANVLTF. CDR3 DNA: TGTGCCAGCTCACCACGGGTCCGACAGGGCAGCTCTGGGGCCAACGTCCTGACTTTC.